This T cell receptor (beta chain) was sequenced during a study of T cell responses to AZD1222 COVID-19 vaccine. General study results and limits: Epitopes outside B.1.351 and B.1.1.7 mutated regions reportedly drew nearly half of spike TCRs. Seropositive AZD1222 recipients at baseline numbered only five to seven. CD4 TCRs covered the whole spike, strongest at regions 160-218 and 743-854.

The V and J ends lost 6 bases and 8 bases, in that order; junction bases with no gene match: 10. Germline values: CDR1 MDHEN, CDR2 SYDVKM. CDR3 length equals 14 residues. Libraries were prepared by immunoSEQ multiplex PCR; TCRdb keeps only in-frame clonotypes and omits some of them. This table has 80,000 or so clones, 75% to 95% appearing once. Of note for this clone: Its antigen is undetermined.

The sequences come from peripheral blood, collected on day 0 of MenACWY control vaccination. The V gene is TRBV28, the J gene TRBJ1-5, with 7 bases identical to TRBD1. This clonotype originated in an adult in good health. The CDR3 DNA sequence: TGTGCCAGCAGCCGGGACAGAGAATTCAAGCCCCAGCATTTT. It encodes CASSRDREFKPQHF.